Below, 10 T cell receptor beta chains from the same sample are listed, as sequenced in a study of vaccination and CD4 T cells after COVID-19. Their antigens are not known. Cultured CD4+ T cell DNA underwent sequencing with the Oncomine TCR Beta short-read assay. TCRdb ran MiXCR on the PCR reads and lists one entry per CDR3 protein. The sample records 9,500 to 15,000 distinct CDR3 sequences, around 61% being singletons. The sample's treatment: approximately 10-day PBMC culture with coronavirus spike peptide pools or control peptides (ViraFEST assay). Sequencing was done on a sample of CD4+ T cells from blood, cultured in vitro. The receptors originated from a human donor who had recovered from COVID-19.

The V gene is TRBV28, the J gene TRBJ2-5; tentative D call: TRBD1 (5 bases). The CDR3 is made up of 15 amino acids. V was trimmed by 7 bases and J by 2 bases, leaving 17 bases between them. Per the germline V gene, CDR1 is MDHEN and CDR2 is SYDVKM. CDR3 sequence reads: CASTMGPRLQETQYF. The CDR3 nucleotides read TGTGCCAGCACCATGGGGCCAAGGCTACAAGAGACCCAGTACTTC.

This clonotype has just a few counts. DNA of the CDR3: TGTGCCAGCAGTTACTCTGCCGGGGCAAATTACCAAGAGACCCAGTACTTC. This codes for CASSYSAGANYQETQYF. The chain is built from TRBV6-5 and TRBJ2-5; D is perhaps TRBD1 or TRBD2 (5 bases each). CDR3 length: 17 amino acids. V was shortened by 0 bases and J by 0 bases, with 14 bases between the two germline ends. Germline V gene data show CDR1 as MNHEY and CDR2 as SVGAGI.

This clonotype was seen just once. V and J are TRBV20-1 and TRBJ2-2; 7 nucleotides match TRBD2. CDR1 and CDR2 from the germline V gene are DFQATT and SNEGSKA (reference sequence). The CDR3 totals 16 residues. Trimming cost V 3 bases and J 3 bases; bases outside gene matches: 10. In nucleotides, the CDR3 is TGCAGTGCTAGGGGCGGGAGAAAGGGTTACACCGGGGAGCTGTTTTTT. Encoded protein: CSARGGRKGYTGELFF.

CDR3 DNA sequence: TGTGCCAGCAGGGGGGCCTTCATGAGCTCTGGAAACACCATATATTTT. The encoded protein is CASRGAFMSSGNTIYF. This chain joins TRBV28 and TRBJ1-3, with D possibly being TRBD1 (6 bases). Trimming removed 6 bases at V and 0 bases at J, with 15 bases between. CDR1 is MDHEN and CDR2 is SYDVKM in the germline V gene. The CDR3 runs to 16 residues.

The CDR3, as DNA: TGCGCCAGCAGCCAAGTCGGGACAGGAAGGAACACTGAAGCTTTCTTT. As protein: CASSQVGTGRNTEAFF. V usage is TRBV4-1 and J usage is TRBJ1-1, with TRBD1 identical over 8 bases. With 1 base clipped from V and 1 base from J, the junction kept 5 bases outside the gene matches. CDR1 and CDR2 (germline): MGHRA, YSYEKL. CDR3 length: 16 amino acids.

The CDR3 nucleotides read TGCAGTGCTATCGAGGTAGAGACCCAGTACTTC. It codes for CSAIEVETQYF. The chain combines TRBV20-1 with TRBJ2-5, with no clear D. Germline CDR1 is DFQATT and CDR2 is SNEGSKA (reference sequence). This CDR3 spans 11 amino acids. Trimming pared 4 bases from V and 4 bases from J, leaving 7 bases between.

V and J are TRBV29-1 and TRBJ2-5; no firm D call. Trimming left V 5 bases short and J 5 bases short, with 9 bases between. Germline V gives CDR1 SQVTM, CDR2 ANQGSEA. The CDR3 is 11 residues long. In nucleotides, the CDR3 is TGCAGCGTTTCGCCGTCTGAGACCCAGTACTTC. It specifies CSVSPSETQYF.

The chain combines TRBV4-2 with TRBJ2-7; D remains ambiguous. Trimming stripped 0 bases from V and 2 bases from J, with 14 bases between. The CDR3 consists of 16 residues. Germline assignment: CDR1 LGHNA and CDR2 YNFKEQ. CDR3 residues: CASSQDGSETTYEQYF. The CDR3 DNA sequence: TGTGCCAGCAGCCAAGATGGATCGGAAACCACCTACGAGCAGTACTTC.

The V call is TRBV7-2, the J call TRBJ2-7; D gene unclear. This CDR3 is 11 amino acids long. Trimming pared 3 bases from V and 3 bases from J, leaving 3 bases between. CDR1 and CDR2 from the germline V gene are SGHTA and FQGNSA. CDR3 region: CASSFYYEQYF. DNA for the CDR3: TGTGCCAGCAGCTTCTACTACGAGCAGTACTTC.

The chain has TRBV27 and TRBJ1-5; D not certain. CDR3 size: 15 residues. Trimming left V 1 base short and J 0 bases short, with 7 bases between. Germline V gene data show CDR1 as MNHEY and CDR2 as SMNVEV (reference sequence). CDR3: CASSLFAHSNQPQHF. The CDR3 DNA follows: TGTGCCAGCAGTTTATTCGCCCATAGCAATCAGCCCCAGCATTTT.